These 21 T cell receptor beta chains were sequenced from one sample in a study of blood T cell repertoires in COVID-19. Sequencing used immunoSEQ multiplex PCR; TCRdb keeps in-frame clones, though not all of them. Among under 350,000 clones listed, 86% were seen once. Sequencing was done on a sample of PBMCs or T cells enriched from blood (not recorded which). The receptors were gathered from a woman between 40 and 55 years old with acute COVID-19.

This chain connects TRBV2 to TRBJ2-3; D unresolved. This CDR3 comprises 16 residues. V lost 5 bases, J lost 0 bases, and 15 bases lay in between. Germline CDR1 reads SNHLY; CDR2 reads FYNNEI. CDR3 coding DNA: TGTGCCAGCAGTCCCCAGGCCTGGCCGAGCACAGATACGCAGTATTTT. Translation gives CASSPQAWPSTDTQYF. The full variable domain, its missing parts supplied by reference TRBV2 and TRBJ2-3, is EPEVTQTPSHQVTQMGQEVILRCVPISNHLYFYWYRQILGQKVEFLVSFYNNEISEKSEIFDDQFSVERPDGSNFTLKIRSTKLEDSAMYFCASSPQAWPSTDTQYFGPGTRLTVL.

The chain combines TRBV6-4 with TRBJ2-1; 8 nucleotides agree with TRBD1. The CDR3 is made up of 15 amino acids. After removal of 6 bases from V and 0 bases from J, the junction contained 4 bases not matched to a gene. Germline V gene lookup returns CDR1 MRHNA and CDR2 SNTAGT. In DNA form, the CDR3 reads TGTGCCAGCAGCAGGGGGCCTAACTCCTACAATGAGCAGTTCTTC. The encoded protein is CASSRGPNSYNEQFF.

V usage is TRBV21-1 and J usage is TRBJ1-3; the DNA was not used to check the table's D call, TRBD1. TRBV21-1 is a pseudogene locus. CDR3 length: 15 amino acids. The CDR3 region is CASSKGGQVGHTIYF. The DNA for the CDR3 is TGTGCCAGCAGCAAAGGAGGACAGGTCGGACACACCATATATTTT.

The chain uses TRBV5-1 and TRBJ2-3, with a tentative D call TRBD2 (6 bases). Germline CDR1 SGHRS, CDR2 YFSETQ. CDR3 size: 17 residues. Trimming removed 1 base at V and 0 bases at J, with 15 bases between. The CDR3 nucleotides are TGCGCCAGCAGCTTGTCTTCTCGGGGGACTAGCACAGATACGCAGTATTTT. This codes for CASSLSSRGTSTDTQYF.

In nucleotides, the CDR3 is TGTGCCAGTAGCCTGCACGGTCTTCGGAGCTCCTATAATTCACCCCTCCACTTT. Its protein product is CASSLHGLRSSYNSPLHF. V gene TRBV19 combines with J gene TRBJ1-6, with D hard to call. Germline values: CDR1 LNHDA, CDR2 SQIVND (reference sequence). This CDR3 comprises 18 residues. Trimming cost V 6 bases and J 0 bases, with 18 bases left between them.

The J gene is TRBJ1-6, the V gene TRBV6-2 or TRBV6-3; 9 bases line up with TRBD1. The CDR3 totals 15 residues. CDR1 and CDR2 (germline): MNHEY, SVGEGT. V dropped 5 bases and J dropped 8; count of bases not matched to a gene: 7. The CDR3 loop is CASSQWGTGYSPLHF. The CDR3 bases are TGTGCCAGCAGTCAATGGGGGACAGGGTATTCACCCCTCCACTTT.

The V and J genes are TRBV18 and TRBJ2-5, with TRBD1 identical over 9 bases. This CDR3 comprises 15 residues. CDR1 and CDR2 from the germline V gene are KGHSH and LQKENI. J was trimmed by 4 bases and V by 3 bases; bases with no gene match: 6. CDR3 in amino acids: CASSPPNRGRETQYF. The CDR3 nucleotides read TGTGCCAGCTCACCTCCTAACAGGGGGCGAGAGACCCAGTACTTC.

This clone was picked up one time. The chain combines TRBV3-1 (or the pseudogene TRBV3-2) with TRBJ2-3; 7 nucleotides align to TRBD1. This CDR3 spans 15 amino acids. Germline-derived CDR1 and CDR2 are LGHDT and YNNKEL (reference sequence). The V and J ends lost 4 bases and 0 bases, in that order; junction bases with no gene match: 4. The CDR3: CASSPRQGSTDTQYF. CDR3 nucleotides: TGTGCCAGCAGCCCCCGACAGGGCAGCACAGATACGCAGTATTTT.

Comments on this clone: Sequence at one end of the junction differs from germline and may be a read error. This rearrangement joins TRBV5-1 to TRBJ2-7, with 7 bases identical to TRBD1. CDR1 and CDR2 (germline): SGHRS, YFSETQ. CDR3 length equals 14 residues. CDR3 amino acids: CAGSFTRTGGEQYF. The CDR3 DNA reads as TGCGCCGGCAGTTTTACCCGGACAGGCGGCGAGCAGTACTTC.

Turning to this clone: Other DNA sequences in the sample encode the same CDR3. This chain links TRBV11-3 with TRBJ2-1; D call uncertain. The germline V gene encodes CDR1 SGHNT and CDR2 YENEEA. The CDR3 is made up of 14 amino acids. V lost 0 bases and J lost 0, with 3 bases in between. The CDR3 DNA follows: TGTGCCAGCAGCTTAGATAGCTCCTACAATGAGCAGTTCTTC. This encodes CASSLDSSYNEQFF. The complete variable domain, with remaining parts taken from reference TRBV11-3 and TRBJ2-1, reads EAGVVQSPRYKIIEKKQPVAFWCNPISGHNTLYWYLQNLGQGPELLIRYENEEAVDDSQLPKDRFSAERLKGVDSTLKIQPAELGDSAVYLCASSLDSSYNEQFFGPGTRLTVL.

This chain links TRBV7-2 with TRBJ2-2; TRBD2 matches 10 bases. The germline V gene has CDR1 SGHTA and CDR2 FQGNSA. Trimming cost V 0 bases and J 0 bases; bases outside gene matches: 4. The CDR3 consists of 18 residues. The CDR3 region is CASSLAGLAGANTGELFF. Written as DNA, the CDR3 is TGTGCCAGCAGCTTAGCGGGGCTAGCGGGAGCGAACACCGGGGAGCTGTTTTTT.

The chain employs TRBV6-5 and TRBJ2-1, with 7 nucleotides matching TRBD1. The CDR3 is 11 residues long. Germline CDR1 reads MNHEY; CDR2 reads SVGAGI. J was trimmed by 10 bases and V by 8 bases; bases with no gene match: 5. CDR3 sequence reads: CASLKGQEQFF. The CDR3 bases are TGTGCCAGCCTTAAGGGACAGGAGCAGTTCTTC.

The V and J genes are TRBV7-9 and TRBJ2-7; 12 bases line up with TRBD2. After removal of 6 bases from V and 6 bases from J, the junction contained 12 bases not matched to a gene. Germline loops: CDR1 SEHNR, CDR2 FQNEAQ (reference sequence). The CDR3 is made up of 16 amino acids. The CDR3 DNA follows: TGTGCCAGCAGTTCACCTTCTAGCGGGGGGGCTTCCGAGCAGTACTTC. Its protein is CASSSPSSGGASEQYF.

The genes are TRBV7-2 and TRBJ2-1; D is perhaps TRBD2 (7 bases). The CDR3 has 16 amino acids. V dropped 1 base and J dropped 2 bases, with 12 bases sitting between them. The germline CDR1 and CDR2 sequences are SGHTA and FQGNSA. CDR3 sequence: CASSLGGGGTYNEQFF. As DNA, the CDR3 is TGTGCCAGCAGCTTAGGTGGCGGGGGCACCTACAATGAGCAGTTCTTC.

The genes are TRBV7-9 and TRBJ2-7, with D maybe TRBD1 (6 bases). Germline V CDR1 and CDR2: SEHNR, FQNEAQ (reference sequence). The CDR3 runs 14 residues. V was trimmed by 5 bases and J by 3 bases, leaving 14 bases between them. The CDR3 DNA reads as TGTGCCAGCAGCCGACAGGATACCGGCTACGAGCAGTACTTC. Translated: CASSRQDTGYEQYF.

This clone appeared once. The rearrangement joins TRBV2 to TRBJ1-1; maybe TRBD1 (5 bases). Trimming removed 3 bases at V and 1 base at J, with 9 bases between. This CDR3 comprises 14 residues. The germline CDR1 and CDR2 sequences are SNHLY and FYNNEI. CDR3 residues: CASSDRAQNTEAFF. In nucleotides, the CDR3 is TGTGCCAGCAGTGACAGGGCACAGAACACTGAAGCTTTCTTT.

The rearrangement uses TRBV5-1 and TRBJ2-7; 8 nucleotides match TRBD1. Per germline, CDR1 SGHRS and CDR2 YFSETQ. Losses at the gene ends were 1 base for V and 4 bases for J; bases not matched to a gene: 13. The CDR3 length is 17 residues. CDR3 loop: CASSLIFSTGGSYEQYF. The CDR3 nucleotides read TGCGCCAGCAGCTTGATCTTCTCTACAGGGGGTTCTTACGAGCAGTACTTC.

This rearrangement joins TRBV29-1 to TRBJ1-6; D possibly corresponds to TRBD1 (5 bases). V was trimmed by 4 bases and J by 10 bases, leaving 14 bases between them. The CDR3 has 13 amino acids. Germline V gives CDR1 SQVTM, CDR2 ANQGSEA. CDR3 DNA: TGCAGCGTTGCGCTCAGGGTCGGGTCACCCCTCCACTTT. It is translated as CSVALRVGSPLHF. Based on the CDR3 plus reference TRBV29-1 and TRBJ1-6, the full variable domain is SAVISQKPSRDICQRGTSLTIQCQVDSQVTMMFWYRQQPGQSLTLIATANQGSEATYESGFVIDKFPISRPNLTFSTLTVSNMSPEDSSIYLCSVALRVGSPLHFGNGTRLTVT.

The CDR3 here is CASSGATGGGYTF. As DNA, the CDR3 is TGTGCCAGCAGTGGGGCTACAGGGGGTGGCTACACCTTC. The chain employs TRBV2 and TRBJ1-2; 8 bases agree with TRBD1. The germline V gene has CDR1 SNHLY and CDR2 FYNNEI. CDR3 length: 13 amino acids. V lost 4 bases, J lost 7 bases, and 5 bases stayed unmatched.

V gene TRBV18 combines with J gene TRBJ2-5; TRBD2 agrees at 7 bases. The germline V gene encodes CDR1 KGHSH and CDR2 LQKENI. V shed 3 bases and J 5 bases; nucleotides not matched to a gene: 6. This CDR3 spans 14 amino acids. Written as DNA, the CDR3 is TGTGCCAGCTCACCCGCCCAGGGAGGGGAGACCCAGTACTTC. Residues: CASSPAQGGETQYF.

This clone occurred once. The chain carries TRBV6-5 and TRBJ1-1; D perhaps matches TRBD1 (6 bases). Per germline, CDR1 MNHEY and CDR2 SVGAGI. The length of the CDR3 is 14 residues. Trimming removed 7 bases from V and 0 bases from J, with 12 bases in between. The CDR3 reads CASISDRLNTEAFF. The CDR3 DNA is TGTGCCAGCATATCGGACAGATTGAACACTGAAGCTTTCTTT.